These 6 T cell receptor beta chains originate from one sample sequenced in a study of shared clonotypes between healthy human individuals. CD45RO-negative cells were positively selected for CCR7, leaving out terminally differentiated effector memory CD45RA+ cells. Some clones are missing from TCRdb's copy, which holds only in-frame ones; the method was immunoSEQ multiplex PCR. The data contain some 630,000 clones, 95% to 97% of them singletons. The sequenced material came from naive CD8+ T cells sorted from blood. These receptors were taken from a woman in her 30s in good health.

The chain joins TRBV15 to TRBJ2-6; D perhaps matches TRBD2 (5 bases). The CDR3 has 13 residues. In germline, CDR1 is LNHNV, CDR2 YYDKDF (reference sequence). V was cut by 6 bases and J by 5 bases, with 8 bases left in between. CDR3 bases: TGTGCCACCAGGTCGGACTGGGCCAACGTCCTGACTTTC. The encoded protein is CATRSDWANVLTF.

The rearrangement joins TRBV7-2 to TRBJ2-7; TRBD2 agrees at 8 bases. This CDR3 contains 16 residues. The germline CDR1 and CDR2 sequences are SGHTA and FQGNSA. After removal of 4 bases from V and 0 bases from J, the junction contained 8 bases not matched to a gene. The CDR3 reads CASSSAGLVPSYEQYF. As DNA, the CDR3 is TGTGCCAGCAGCTCCGCGGGACTAGTCCCCTCCTACGAGCAGTACTTC.

The chain carries TRBV6-5 and TRBJ1-4; no clear D gene. V dropped 2 bases and J dropped 8 bases, with 9 bases sitting between them. There are 13 residues in the CDR3. Germline V gives CDR1 MNHEY, CDR2 SVGAGI. The CDR3 reads CASSYKVGEKLFF. The CDR3 DNA reads as TGTGCCAGCAGTTACAAAGTCGGGGAAAAACTGTTTTTT.

This clone showed up just once. V and J are TRBV7-8 and TRBJ2-7; 14 bases map to TRBD2. V shed 5 bases, J shed 3 bases, and the junction held 9 bases outside the gene matches. CDR3 length equals 17 residues. Per germline, CDR1 SGHVS and CDR2 FQNEAQ. The DNA for the CDR3 is TGTGCCAGCAGCCACCGACTAGCGGGAGGGAGAGACTACGAGCAGTACTTC. Its translation: CASSHRLAGGRDYEQYF.

J is TRBJ2-1 and V is TRBV4-1; D is unclear. The CDR3 totals 15 residues. Germline CDR1 MGHRA, CDR2 YSYEKL. Trimming cost V 1 base and J 6 bases, with 13 bases left between them. The chain's CDR3 is CASSQGSFRGNEQFF. The CDR3 nucleotides read TGCGCCAGCAGCCAAGGGAGCTTCCGAGGCAATGAGCAGTTCTTC.

The gene calls are TRBV6-5 and TRBJ2-5, with D uncertain. The CDR3 extends over 14 amino acids. Trimming pared 1 base from V and 0 bases from J, leaving 6 bases between. Germline V gives CDR1 MNHEY, CDR2 SVGAGI. The CDR3 region is CASSYFSYQETQYF. The CDR3 DNA reads as TGTGCCAGCAGTTACTTTTCCTACCAAGAGACCCAGTACTTC.